Below are 18 T cell receptor beta chains sequenced from a single sample in a study of blood T cell repertoires in COVID-19. The repertoire was sequenced with immunoSEQ multiplex PCR; TCRdb's copy has only in-frame clones and lacks some. The table includes tens of thousands of clones, 84% detected once. The sample comprised peripheral blood. The source of these receptors is a man in his forties or fifties with active or convalescent COVID-19.

The CDR3 DNA sequence: TGTGCCAGCAGGAGCGGGGGGGCGCAGACCCAGTACTTC. It translates to CASRSGGAQTQYF. The gene calls are TRBV2 and TRBJ2-5; TRBD2 agrees at 10 bases. The CDR3 contains 13 residues. The V gene's germline CDR1 is SNHLY and CDR2 FYNNEI. J gave up 6 bases and V 6 bases, and 4 bases lay outside the gene matches.

V usage is TRBV19 and J usage is TRBJ1-5, with 9 nucleotides matching TRBD1. The CDR3 loop spans 16 amino acids. CDR1 and CDR2 from the germline V gene are LNHDA and SQIVND (reference sequence). With V trimmed by 4 bases and J by 10 bases, 14 bases remained unmatched. The CDR3 loop reads CASSTYRQGVLRPQHF. The CDR3 DNA is TGTGCCAGTAGTACCTACCGACAGGGGGTTCTCCGACCCCAGCATTTT. Complete variable domain (other parts from reference TRBV19 and TRBJ1-5): DGGITQSPKYLFRKEGQNVTLSCEQNLNHDAMYWYRQDPGQGLRLIYYSQIVNDFQKGDIAEGYSVSREKKESFPLTVTSAQKNPTAFYLCASSTYRQGVLRPQHFGDGTRLSIL.

This chain uses TRBV7-2 with TRBJ1-5; a weak D match, TRBD1 (6 bases). The CDR3 is made up of 14 amino acids. V was shortened by 5 bases and J by 7 bases, with 15 bases between the two germline ends. Germline CDR1 SGHTA, CDR2 FQGNSA. DNA for the CDR3: TGTGCCAGCAGCGAAGTAGGGGGAACCCAGCCCCAGCATTTT. Residues: CASSEVGGTQPQHF.

The genes are TRBV19 and TRBJ1-6; 11 nucleotides line up with TRBD1. Looked up from germline, CDR1 is LNHDA and CDR2 is SQIVND (reference sequence). V shed 6 bases and J 4 bases; nucleotides not matched to a gene: 5. The CDR3 consists of 16 residues. The CDR3 loop is CASSPGQGGYNSPLHF. The CDR3 DNA reads as TGTGCCAGTAGCCCGGGACAGGGGGGATATAATTCACCCCTCCACTTT.

The chain joins TRBV5-1 to TRBJ1-2; D unresolved. Germline CDR1 and CDR2: SGHRS and YFSETQ. V was trimmed by 0 bases and J by 8 bases, leaving 11 bases between them. CDR3 length: 13 residues. CDR3 bases: TGCGCCAGCAGCTTGGACGGACTCTACGGCTACACCTTC. This gives the protein CASSLDGLYGYTF.

This rearrangement joins TRBV4-2 to TRBJ2-3; D might be TRBD2 (7 bases). This CDR3 has 16 residues. V lost 2 bases and J lost 1, with 13 bases in between. Germline CDR1 reads LGHNA; CDR2 reads YNFKEQ. The CDR3 protein is CASSQIWGGRTDTQYF. The DNA of the CDR3 is TGTGCCAGCAGCCAAATATGGGGGGGGCGCACAGATACGCAGTATTTT.

The V and J genes are TRBV29-1 and TRBJ2-2, with D perhaps TRBD2 (7 bases). The CDR3 spans 15 residues. V was trimmed by 4 bases and J by 2 bases, leaving 14 bases between them. The germline gives CDR1 SQVTM, CDR2 ANQGSEA. CDR3 in amino acids: CSVVAGALNTGELFF. CDR3 DNA sequence: TGCAGCGTTGTGGCGGGGGCCTTAAACACCGGGGAGCTGTTTTTT.

The rearrangement uses TRBV6-5 and TRBJ1-2, with D possibly being TRBD1 (6 bases). The CDR3 has 14 amino acids. CDR1 and CDR2 from the germline V gene are MNHEY and SVGAGI. V was cut by 6 bases and J by 2 bases, with 13 bases left in between. The CDR3 DNA sequence: TGTGCCAGCAGGAGGGGACATCAAAACTATGGCTACACCTTC. Translation gives CASRRGHQNYGYTF.

This rearrangement joins TRBV27 to TRBJ2-5, with 8 bases aligning to TRBD2. The length of the CDR3 is 16 residues. CDR1 and CDR2 (germline): MNHEY, SMNVEV (reference sequence). J was trimmed by 7 bases and V by 3 bases; bases with no gene match: 13. The CDR3 coding sequence is TGTGCCAGCAGTTTTTTCAGCGGGGGTGGGTCCGGGACCCAGTACTTC. Protein sequence: CASSFFSGGGSGTQYF.

Comments on this clone: The sample has other DNA sequences that encode this CDR3 too. This chain connects TRBV9 to TRBJ1-1; D might be TRBD1 (6 bases). The V end was cut by 2 bases, the J end by 0 bases, with 11 bases between. CDR1 and CDR2 from the germline V gene are SGDLS and YYNGEE. CDR3 length: 15 residues. The CDR3 DNA follows: TGTGCCAGCAGCGTTGGACAGCAGATGAACACTGAAGCTTTCTTT. Translating gives CASSVGQQMNTEAFF.

This clone appeared once. The chain carries TRBV9 and TRBJ2-3; possibly TRBD2 for D (6 bases). There are 14 residues in the CDR3. V was clipped by 4 bases and J by 3 bases, with 12 bases between them. From germline, CDR1 is SGDLS and CDR2 YYNGEE. In DNA form, the CDR3 reads TGTGCCAGCAGCCCTACTCTAGCGACAGATACGCAGTATTTT. This sequence encodes CASSPTLATDTQYF.

Here the CDR3 DNA reads TGTGCCAGCAGCTCATTTGCAACTAATGAAAAACTGTTTTTT. It yields the protein CASSSFATNEKLFF. The V call is TRBV7-2, the J call TRBJ1-4; no definite D call. V was shortened by 4 bases and J by 0 bases, with 6 bases between the two germline ends. This CDR3 spans 14 amino acids. CDR1 and CDR2 from the germline V gene are SGHTA and FQGNSA.

The V gene is TRBV10-1, the J gene TRBJ2-7, with TRBD1 matching 7 bases. V shed 2 bases and J 1 base; nucleotides not matched to a gene: 5. Germline V lookup: CDR1 WNHNN, CDR2 SYGVQD (reference sequence). The CDR3 is 15 residues long. As DNA, the CDR3 is TGCGCCAGCAGTGAGCCGATGGGACAGTCCTACGAGCAGTACTTC. Encoded protein: CASSEPMGQSYEQYF.

The chain employs TRBV6-1 and TRBJ2-7, with TRBD1 identical over 10 bases. CDR3 length: 15 residues. The V gene's germline CDR1 is MNHNS and CDR2 SASEGT. V shed 6 bases, J shed 0 bases, and the junction held 5 bases outside the gene matches. For the CDR3, the DNA is TGTGCCAGCAGCGCCCGGGACAGGGGCTCCTACGAGCAGTACTTC. Its protein is CASSARDRGSYEQYF.

The chain uses TRBV29-1 and TRBJ1-5; TRBD1 is a possible D gene (5 bases). V was shortened by 4 bases and J by 7 bases, with 17 bases between the two germline ends. CDR3 size: 14 residues. Germline loops: CDR1 SQVTM, CDR2 ANQGSEA. The CDR3 DNA reads TGCAGCGTTGTAGGTCCAGGACAAGGACAGCCCCAGCATTTT. Translated, it gives CSVVGPGQGQPQHF.

The chain has TRBV10-3 and TRBJ1-2, with a weak D call TRBD1 (5 bases). The V gene lost 0 bases and the J gene lost 5 bases, with 10 bases spanning the gap. This CDR3 has 14 amino acids. Germline assignment: CDR1 ENHRY and CDR2 SYGVKD. The CDR3 region is CAISESGQSYGYTF. The CDR3 DNA sequence: TGTGCCATCAGTGAGTCGGGGCAGTCGTATGGCTACACCTTC.

The chain has TRBV9 and TRBJ1-2; perhaps TRBD1 as D (5 bases). This CDR3 region has 12 residues. Per germline, CDR1 SGDLS and CDR2 YYNGEE. V was shortened by 7 bases and J by 4 bases, with 11 bases between the two germline ends. CDR3 nucleotides: TGTGCCAGCGGCGGGGCAGGCTATGGCTACACCTTC. This codes for CASGGAGYGYTF.

The gene calls are TRBV28 and TRBJ2-1; 7 bases match TRBD2. After removal of 3 bases from V and 7 bases from J, the junction contained 3 bases not matched to a gene. Germline-derived CDR1 and CDR2 are MDHEN and SYDVKM. The CDR3 has 13 amino acids. CDR3: CASSLGGRNEQFF. The DNA of the CDR3 is TGTGCCAGCAGTTTGGGGGGGAGGAATGAGCAGTTCTTC.